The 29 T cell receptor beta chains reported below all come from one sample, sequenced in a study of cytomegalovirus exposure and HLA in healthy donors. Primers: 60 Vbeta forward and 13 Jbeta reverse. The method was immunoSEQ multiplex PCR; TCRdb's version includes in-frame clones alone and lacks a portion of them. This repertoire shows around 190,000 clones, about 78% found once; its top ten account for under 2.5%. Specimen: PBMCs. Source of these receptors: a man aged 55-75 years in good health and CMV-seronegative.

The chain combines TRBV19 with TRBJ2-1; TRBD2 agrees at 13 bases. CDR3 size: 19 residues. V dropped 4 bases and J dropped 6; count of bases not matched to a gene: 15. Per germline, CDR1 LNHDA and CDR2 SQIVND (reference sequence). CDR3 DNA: TGTGCCAGTAGTAAAGAAGGACTAGCGGGGGTTGGGTCTGGCAATGAGCAGTTCTTC. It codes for CASSKEGLAGVGSGNEQFF.

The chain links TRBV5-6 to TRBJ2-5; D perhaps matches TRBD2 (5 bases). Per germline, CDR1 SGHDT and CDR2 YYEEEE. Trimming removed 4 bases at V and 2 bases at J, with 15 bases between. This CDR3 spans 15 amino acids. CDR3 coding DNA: TGTGCCAGCAGCCGAGGGATGAGAGGGCAAGAGACCCAGTACTTC. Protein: CASSRGMRGQETQYF.

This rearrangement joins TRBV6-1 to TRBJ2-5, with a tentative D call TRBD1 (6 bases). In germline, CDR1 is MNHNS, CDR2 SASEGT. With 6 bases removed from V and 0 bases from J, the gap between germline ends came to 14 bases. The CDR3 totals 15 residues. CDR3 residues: CASSRTASYQETQYF. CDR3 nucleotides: TGTGCCAGCAGCCGGACAGCCTCTTACCAAGAGACCCAGTACTTC.

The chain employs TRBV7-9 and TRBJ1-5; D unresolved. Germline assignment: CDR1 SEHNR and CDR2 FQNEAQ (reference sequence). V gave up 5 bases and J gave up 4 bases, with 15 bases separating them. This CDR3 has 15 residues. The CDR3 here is CASSADSAVNQPQHF. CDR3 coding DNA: TGTGCCAGCAGCGCCGATAGTGCGGTGAATCAGCCCCAGCATTTT.

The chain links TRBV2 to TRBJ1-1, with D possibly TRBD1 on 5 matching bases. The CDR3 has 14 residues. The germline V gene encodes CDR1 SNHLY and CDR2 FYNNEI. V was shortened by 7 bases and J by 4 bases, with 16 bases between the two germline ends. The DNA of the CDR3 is TGTGCCAGCAACTTGTTTTCGGGGGGCACTGAAGCTTTCTTT. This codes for CASNLFSGGTEAFF.

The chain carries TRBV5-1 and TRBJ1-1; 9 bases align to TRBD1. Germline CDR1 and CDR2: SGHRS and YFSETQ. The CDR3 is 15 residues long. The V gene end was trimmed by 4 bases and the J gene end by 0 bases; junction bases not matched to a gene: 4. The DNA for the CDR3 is TGCGCCAGCAGCGACAGGGGGGGGGTGAACACTGAAGCTTTCTTT. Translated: CASSDRGGVNTEAFF.

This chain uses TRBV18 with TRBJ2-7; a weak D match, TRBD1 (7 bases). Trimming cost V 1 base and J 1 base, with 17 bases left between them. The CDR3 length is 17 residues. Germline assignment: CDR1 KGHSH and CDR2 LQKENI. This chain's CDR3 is CASSPLPGGRGSYEQYF. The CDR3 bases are TGTGCCAGCTCACCACTCCCCGGGGGCAGGGGGTCCTACGAGCAGTACTTC.

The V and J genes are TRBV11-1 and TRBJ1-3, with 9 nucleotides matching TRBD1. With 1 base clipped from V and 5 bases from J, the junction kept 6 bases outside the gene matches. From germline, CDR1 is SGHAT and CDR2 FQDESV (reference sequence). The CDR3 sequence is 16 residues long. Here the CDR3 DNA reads TGTGCCAGCAGCTTAGATCCGGGACAGGGAAGAAACACCATATATTTT. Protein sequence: CASSLDPGQGRNTIYF.

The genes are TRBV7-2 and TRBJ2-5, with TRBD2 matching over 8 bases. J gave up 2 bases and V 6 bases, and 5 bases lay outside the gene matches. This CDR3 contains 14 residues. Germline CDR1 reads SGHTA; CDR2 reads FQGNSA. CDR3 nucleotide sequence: TGTGCCAGCAGTATAACGGGAGGGCAAGAGACCCAGTACTTC. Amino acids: CASSITGGQETQYF.

The CDR3: CASSLTGSGANVLTF. Written as DNA, the CDR3 is TGTGCCAGCAGCTTAACGGGATCTGGGGCCAACGTCCTGACTTTC. The J gene is TRBJ2-6, the V gene TRBV7-2; tentatively, D is TRBD2 (5 bases). The germline V gene has CDR1 SGHTA and CDR2 FQGNSA. The CDR3 totals 15 residues. Trimming took off 2 bases at V and 1 base at J, with 6 bases between the two ends.

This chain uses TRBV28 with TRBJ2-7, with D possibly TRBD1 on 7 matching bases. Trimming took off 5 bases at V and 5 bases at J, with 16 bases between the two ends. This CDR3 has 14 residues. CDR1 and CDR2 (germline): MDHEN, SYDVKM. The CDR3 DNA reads TGTGCCAGCAGTGAGGGGGGACAGCCTGACGAGCAGTACTTC. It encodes CASSEGGQPDEQYF.

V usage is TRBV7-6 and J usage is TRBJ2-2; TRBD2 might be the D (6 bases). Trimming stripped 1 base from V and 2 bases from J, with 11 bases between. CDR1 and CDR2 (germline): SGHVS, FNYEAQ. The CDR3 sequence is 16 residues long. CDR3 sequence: CASSLDASANTGELFF. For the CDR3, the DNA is TGTGCCAGCAGCTTAGACGCTAGCGCAAACACCGGGGAGCTGTTTTTT.

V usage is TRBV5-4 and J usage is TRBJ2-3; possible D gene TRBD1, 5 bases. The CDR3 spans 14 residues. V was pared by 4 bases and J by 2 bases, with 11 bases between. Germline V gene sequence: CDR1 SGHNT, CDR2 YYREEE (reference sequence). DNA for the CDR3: TGTGCCAGCAGCCCTTGGACAACCACAGATACGCAGTATTTT. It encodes CASSPWTTTDTQYF.

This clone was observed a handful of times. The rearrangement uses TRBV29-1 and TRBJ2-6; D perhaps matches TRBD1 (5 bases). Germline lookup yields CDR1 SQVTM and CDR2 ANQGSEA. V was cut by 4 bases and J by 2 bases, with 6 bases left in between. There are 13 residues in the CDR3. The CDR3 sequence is CSVAGTGANVLTF. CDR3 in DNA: TGCAGCGTTGCAGGGACTGGGGCCAACGTCCTGACTTTC.

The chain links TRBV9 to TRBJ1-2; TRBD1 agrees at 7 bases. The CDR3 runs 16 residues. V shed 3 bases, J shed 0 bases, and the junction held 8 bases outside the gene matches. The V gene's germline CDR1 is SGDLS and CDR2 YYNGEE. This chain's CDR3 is CASSEGGTDTNYGYTF. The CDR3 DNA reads TGTGCCAGCAGCGAAGGGGGGACAGACACTAACTATGGCTACACCTTC.

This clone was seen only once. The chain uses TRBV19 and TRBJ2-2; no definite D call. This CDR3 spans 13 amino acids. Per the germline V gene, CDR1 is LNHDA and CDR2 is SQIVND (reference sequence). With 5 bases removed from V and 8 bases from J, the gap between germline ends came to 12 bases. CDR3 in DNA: TGTGCCAGTAGTCTTTCCCCCACTGGGGAGCTGTTTTTT. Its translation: CASSLSPTGELFF.

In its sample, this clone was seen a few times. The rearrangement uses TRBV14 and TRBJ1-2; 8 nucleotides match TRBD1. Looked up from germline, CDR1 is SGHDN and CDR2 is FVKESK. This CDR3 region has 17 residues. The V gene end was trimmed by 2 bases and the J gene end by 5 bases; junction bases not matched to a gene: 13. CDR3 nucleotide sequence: TGTGCCAGCAGCCAATACGGGACAGGTGGATTAAGATATGGCTACACCTTC. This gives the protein CASSQYGTGGLRYGYTF.

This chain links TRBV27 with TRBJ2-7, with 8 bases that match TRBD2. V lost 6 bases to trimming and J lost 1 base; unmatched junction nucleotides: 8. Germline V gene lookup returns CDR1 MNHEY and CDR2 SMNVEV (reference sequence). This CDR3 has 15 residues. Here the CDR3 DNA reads TGTGCCAGCAGATTTGCGGCGGGAGGTTCCTACGAGCAGTACTTC. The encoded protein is CASRFAAGGSYEQYF.

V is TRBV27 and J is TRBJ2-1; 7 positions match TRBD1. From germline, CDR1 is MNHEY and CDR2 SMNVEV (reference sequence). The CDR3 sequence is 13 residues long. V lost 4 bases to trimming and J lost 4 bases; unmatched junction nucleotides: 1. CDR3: CASSSTGYNEQFF. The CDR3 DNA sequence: TGTGCCAGCAGTTCGACAGGGTACAATGAGCAGTTCTTC.

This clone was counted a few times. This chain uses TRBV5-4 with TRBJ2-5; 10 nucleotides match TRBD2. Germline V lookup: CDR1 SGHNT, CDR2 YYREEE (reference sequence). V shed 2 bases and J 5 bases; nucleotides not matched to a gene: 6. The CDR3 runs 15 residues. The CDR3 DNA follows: TGTGCCAGCAGCTTCTCAGCGGGGGGGTCGGAGACCCAGTACTTC. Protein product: CASSFSAGGSETQYF.

The CDR3 DNA reads as TGTGCCAGCAGCTTGGGTGGGACAGGCAGCACAAATTCCTACGAGCAGTACTTC. It specifies CASSLGGTGSTNSYEQYF. The chain employs TRBV7-9 and TRBJ2-5; 8 bases map to TRBD1. The J call may be incorrect, as the DNA end agrees better with TRBJ2-7. Germline V CDR1 and CDR2: SEHNR, FQNEAQ (reference sequence). This CDR3 has 18 amino acids.

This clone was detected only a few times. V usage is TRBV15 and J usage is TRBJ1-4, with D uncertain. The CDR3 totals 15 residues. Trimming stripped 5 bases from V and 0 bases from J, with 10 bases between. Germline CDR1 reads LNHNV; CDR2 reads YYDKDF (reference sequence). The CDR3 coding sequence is TGTGCCACCAGCGCCGGAGGGACAACTAATGAAAAACTGTTTTTT. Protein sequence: CATSAGGTTNEKLFF.

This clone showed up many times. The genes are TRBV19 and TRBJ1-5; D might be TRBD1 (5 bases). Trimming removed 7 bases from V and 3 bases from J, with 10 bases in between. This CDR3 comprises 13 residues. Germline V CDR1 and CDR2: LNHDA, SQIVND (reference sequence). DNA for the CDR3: TGTGCCAGTACTGGGGGGGTCAATCAGCCCCAGCATTTT. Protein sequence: CASTGGVNQPQHF.

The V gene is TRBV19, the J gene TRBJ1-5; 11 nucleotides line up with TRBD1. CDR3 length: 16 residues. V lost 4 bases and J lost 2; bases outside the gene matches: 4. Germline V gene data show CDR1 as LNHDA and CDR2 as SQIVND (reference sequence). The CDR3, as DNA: TGTGCCAGTAGTAAGGACAGGGGGCTGGGCAATCAGCCCCAGCATTTT. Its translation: CASSKDRGLGNQPQHF.

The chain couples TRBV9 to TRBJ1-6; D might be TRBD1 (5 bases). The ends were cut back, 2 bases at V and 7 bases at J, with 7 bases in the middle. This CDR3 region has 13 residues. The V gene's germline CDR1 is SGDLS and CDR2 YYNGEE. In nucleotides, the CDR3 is TGTGCCAGCAGCGTGGACACCAATTCACCCCTCCACTTT. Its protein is CASSVDTNSPLHF.

The CDR3 is CASSEPGGVAYEQYF. CDR3 bases: TGTGCCAGCAGTGAACCAGGAGGGGTGGCCTACGAGCAGTACTTC. V gene TRBV6-1 combines with J gene TRBJ2-7, with D maybe TRBD2 (6 bases). The CDR3 totals 15 residues. CDR1 and CDR2 from the germline V gene are MNHNS and SASEGT. V was trimmed by 2 bases and J by 2 bases, leaving 13 bases between them.

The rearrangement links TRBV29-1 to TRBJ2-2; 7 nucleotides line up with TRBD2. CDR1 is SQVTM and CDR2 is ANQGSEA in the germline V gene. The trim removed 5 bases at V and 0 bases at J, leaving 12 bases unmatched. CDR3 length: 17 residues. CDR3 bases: TGCAGCGTTCTGGGGGGGACCTCCAGCGCGAACACCGGGGAGCTGTTTTTT. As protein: CSVLGGTSSANTGELFF.

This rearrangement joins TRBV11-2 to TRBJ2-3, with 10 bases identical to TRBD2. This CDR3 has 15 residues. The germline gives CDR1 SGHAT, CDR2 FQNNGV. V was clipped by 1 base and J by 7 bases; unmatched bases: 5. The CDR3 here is CASSLAGLADNTQYF. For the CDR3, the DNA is TGTGCCAGCAGCTTAGCCGGACTAGCGGATAATACGCAGTATTTT.

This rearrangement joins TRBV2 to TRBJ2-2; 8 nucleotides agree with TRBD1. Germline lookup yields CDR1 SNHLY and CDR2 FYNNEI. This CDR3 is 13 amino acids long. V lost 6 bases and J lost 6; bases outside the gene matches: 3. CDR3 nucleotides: TGTGCCAGCAGCTACAGGGGGGCCGGGGAGCTGTTTTTT. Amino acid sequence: CASSYRGAGELFF.